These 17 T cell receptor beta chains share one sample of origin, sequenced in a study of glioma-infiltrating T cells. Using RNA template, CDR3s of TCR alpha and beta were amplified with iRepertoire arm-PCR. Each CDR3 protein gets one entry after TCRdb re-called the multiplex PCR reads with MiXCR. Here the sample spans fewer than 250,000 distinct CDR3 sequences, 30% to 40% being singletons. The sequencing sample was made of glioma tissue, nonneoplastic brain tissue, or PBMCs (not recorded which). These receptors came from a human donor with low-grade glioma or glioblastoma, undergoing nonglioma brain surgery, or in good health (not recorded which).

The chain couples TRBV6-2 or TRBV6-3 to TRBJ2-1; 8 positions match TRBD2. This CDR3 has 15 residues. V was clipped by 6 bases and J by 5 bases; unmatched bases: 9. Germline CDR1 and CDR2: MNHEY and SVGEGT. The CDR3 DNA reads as TGTGCCAGCAGCTCAATTAGCGGGAATAACAATGAGCAGTTCTTC. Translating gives CASSSISGNNNEQFF.

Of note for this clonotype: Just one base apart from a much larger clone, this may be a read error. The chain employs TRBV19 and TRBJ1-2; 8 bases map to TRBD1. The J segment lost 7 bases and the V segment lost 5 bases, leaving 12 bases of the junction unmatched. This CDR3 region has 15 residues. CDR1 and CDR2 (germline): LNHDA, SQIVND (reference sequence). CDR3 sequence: CASSPEDRVEFGYTF. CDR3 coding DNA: TGTGCCAGTAGTCCGGAGGACAGGGTTGAGTTTGGCTACACCTTC.

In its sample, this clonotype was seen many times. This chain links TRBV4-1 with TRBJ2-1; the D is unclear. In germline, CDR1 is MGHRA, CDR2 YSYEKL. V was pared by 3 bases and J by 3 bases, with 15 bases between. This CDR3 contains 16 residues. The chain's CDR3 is CASSHQTPLLYNEQFF. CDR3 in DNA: TGCGCCAGCAGCCATCAGACTCCTCTACTCTACAATGAGCAGTTCTTC.

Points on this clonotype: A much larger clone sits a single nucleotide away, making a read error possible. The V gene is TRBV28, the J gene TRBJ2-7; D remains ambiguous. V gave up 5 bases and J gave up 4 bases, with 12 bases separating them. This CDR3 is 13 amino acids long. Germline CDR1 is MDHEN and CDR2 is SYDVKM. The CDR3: CASSGVRKYEQYF. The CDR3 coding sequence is TGTGCCAGCAGTGGGGTCAGAAAATACGAGCAGTACTTC.

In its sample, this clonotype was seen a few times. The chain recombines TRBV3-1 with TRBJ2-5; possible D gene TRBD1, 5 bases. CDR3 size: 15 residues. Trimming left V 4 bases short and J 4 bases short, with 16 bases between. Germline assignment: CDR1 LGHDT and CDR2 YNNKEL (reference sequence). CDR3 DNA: TGTGCCAGCAGCCCAACGGTTGGACATAGAGAGACCCAGTACTTC. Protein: CASSPTVGHRETQYF.

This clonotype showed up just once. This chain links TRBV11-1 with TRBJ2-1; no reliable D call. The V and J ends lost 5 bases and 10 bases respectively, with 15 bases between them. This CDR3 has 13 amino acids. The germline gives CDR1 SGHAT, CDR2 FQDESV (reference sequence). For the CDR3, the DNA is TGTGCCAGCAGCCCAACTACTTGGCGCGAGCAGTTCTTC. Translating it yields CASSPTTWREQFF.

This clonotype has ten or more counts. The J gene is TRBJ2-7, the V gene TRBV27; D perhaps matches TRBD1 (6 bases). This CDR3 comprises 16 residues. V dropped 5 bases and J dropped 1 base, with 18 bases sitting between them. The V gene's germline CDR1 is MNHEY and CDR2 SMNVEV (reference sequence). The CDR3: CASSPHIRGRSYEQYF. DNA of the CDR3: TGTGCCAGCAGTCCTCACATCAGGGGAAGGTCCTACGAGCAGTACTTC.

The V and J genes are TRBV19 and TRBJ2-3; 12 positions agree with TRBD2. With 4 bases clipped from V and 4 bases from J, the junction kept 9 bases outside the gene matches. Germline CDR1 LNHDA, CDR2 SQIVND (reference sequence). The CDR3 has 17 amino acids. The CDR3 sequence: CASSRPGLAGSSDTQYF. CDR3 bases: TGTGCCAGTAGTAGGCCTGGACTAGCGGGATCGTCAGATACGCAGTATTTT.

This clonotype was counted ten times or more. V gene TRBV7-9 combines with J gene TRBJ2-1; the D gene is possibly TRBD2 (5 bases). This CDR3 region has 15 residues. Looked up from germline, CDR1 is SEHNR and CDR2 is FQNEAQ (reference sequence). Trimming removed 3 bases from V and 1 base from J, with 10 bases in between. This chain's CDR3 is CASSLGSGSYNEQFF. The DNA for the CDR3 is TGTGCCAGCAGCTTGGGGAGCGGTTCCTACAATGAGCAGTTCTTC.

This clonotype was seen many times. The CDR3 protein is CASSQVETQYF. The CDR3 nucleotides read TGTGCCAGCAGCCAAGTAGAGACCCAGTACTTC. The rearrangement links TRBV7-9 to TRBJ2-5; D gene uncertain. V lost 5 bases to trimming and J lost 4 bases, with 5 bases between them. This CDR3 region has 11 residues. CDR1 and CDR2 (germline): SEHNR, FQNEAQ (reference sequence).

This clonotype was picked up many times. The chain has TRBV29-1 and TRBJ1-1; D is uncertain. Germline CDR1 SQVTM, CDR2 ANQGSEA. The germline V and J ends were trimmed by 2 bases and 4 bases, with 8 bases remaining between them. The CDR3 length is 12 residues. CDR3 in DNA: TGCAGCGTTGAATTGACGGCCACTGAAGCTTTCTTT. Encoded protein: CSVELTATEAFF.

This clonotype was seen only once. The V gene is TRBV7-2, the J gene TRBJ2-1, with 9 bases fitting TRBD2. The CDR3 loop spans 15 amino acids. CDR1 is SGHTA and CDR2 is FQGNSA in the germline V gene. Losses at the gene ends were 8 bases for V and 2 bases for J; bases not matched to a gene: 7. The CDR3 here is CASGIAGVTYNEQFF. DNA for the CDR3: TGTGCCAGCGGAATAGCGGGGGTCACCTACAATGAGCAGTTCTTC.

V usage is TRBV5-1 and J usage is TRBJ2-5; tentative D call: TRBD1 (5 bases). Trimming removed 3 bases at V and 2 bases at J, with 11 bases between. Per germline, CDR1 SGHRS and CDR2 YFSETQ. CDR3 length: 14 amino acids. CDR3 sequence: CASSSPRVQETQYF. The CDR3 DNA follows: TGCGCCAGCAGCTCTCCCAGGGTACAAGAGACCCAGTACTTC.

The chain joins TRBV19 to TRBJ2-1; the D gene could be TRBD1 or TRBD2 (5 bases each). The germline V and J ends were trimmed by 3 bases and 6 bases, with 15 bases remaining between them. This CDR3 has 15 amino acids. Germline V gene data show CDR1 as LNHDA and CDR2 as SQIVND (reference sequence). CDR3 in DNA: TGTGCCAGTAGTATTGGAACGAGAGGGGTCAATGAGCAGTTCTTC. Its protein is CASSIGTRGVNEQFF.

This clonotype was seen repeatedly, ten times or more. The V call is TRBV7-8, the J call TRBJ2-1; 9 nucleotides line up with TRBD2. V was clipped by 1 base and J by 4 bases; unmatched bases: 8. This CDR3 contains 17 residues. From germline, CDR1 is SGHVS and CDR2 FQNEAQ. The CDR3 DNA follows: TGTGCCAGCAGCTTAGTCTCGACTAGCGGAATTTACAATGAGCAGTTCTTC. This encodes CASSLVSTSGIYNEQFF. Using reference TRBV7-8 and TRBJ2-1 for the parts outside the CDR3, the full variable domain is GAGVSQSPRYKVAKRGQDVALRCDPISGHVSLFWYQQALGQGPEFLTYFQNEAQLDKSGLPSDRFFAERPEGSVSTLKIQRTQQEDSAVYLCASSLVSTSGIYNEQFFGPGTRLTVL.

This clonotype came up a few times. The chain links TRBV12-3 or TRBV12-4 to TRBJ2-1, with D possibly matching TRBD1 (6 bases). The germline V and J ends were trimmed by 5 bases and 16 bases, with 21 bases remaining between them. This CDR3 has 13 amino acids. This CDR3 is CASSRPPGQGSFF. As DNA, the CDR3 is TGTGCCAGCAGTCGACCTCCGGGACAAGGTTCCTTCTTC.

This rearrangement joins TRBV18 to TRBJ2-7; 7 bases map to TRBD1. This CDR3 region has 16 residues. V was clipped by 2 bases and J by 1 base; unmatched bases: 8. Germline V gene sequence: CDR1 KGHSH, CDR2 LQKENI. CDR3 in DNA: TGTGCCAGCTCACCAGGAGGCACAGGGGCATCCTACGAGCAGTACTTC. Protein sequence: CASSPGGTGASYEQYF.